Included here is one T cell receptor beta chain sequence, with context. Other DNA sequences in this sample translate to the same CDR3. Only in-frame clones appear in the TCRdb table, and some are missing; sequencing was by immunoSEQ multiplex PCR. The data contain 100,000 to 110,000 clones, approximately 80% of them singletons. The sample originates from a study of blood T cell repertoires in COVID-19. V was clipped by 5 bases and J by 4 bases; unmatched bases: 3. The germline V gene encodes CDR1 SGHTA and CDR2 FQGTGA. The CDR3 loop spans 13 amino acids. The sequence derives from a man aged 65-85 years with active or convalescent COVID-19. V is TRBV7-3 and J is TRBJ2-5, with 8 bases aligning to TRBD1. Sequenced: peripheral blood. The CDR3 DNA sequence: TGTGCCAGCAGCAGAGACAGGGGAGAGACCCAGTACTTC. This codes for CASSRDRGETQYF. The full variable domain, its missing parts supplied by reference TRBV7-3 and TRBJ2-5, is GAGVSQTPSNKVTEKGKYVELRCDPISGHTALYWYRQSLGQGPEFLIYFQGTGAADDSGLPNDRFFAVRPEGSVSTLKIQRTERGDSAVYLCASSRDRGETQYFGPGTRLLVL.